The 16 T cell receptor beta chains listed next were all sequenced from one sample in a study of OX40 agonist ivuxolimab in advanced cancers. Libraries were prepared by immunoSEQ multiplex PCR; TCRdb keeps only in-frame clonotypes and omits some of them. In the table there are around 67,000 clones, approximately 90% of which are singletons. The sample in question was CD4+ or CD8+ T cells sorted from blood, obtained in a trial of the OX40 agonist ivuxolimab. The origin of the receptors is an adult with an advanced solid tumor such as melanoma, head and neck, liver or kidney cancer.

This clone was counted once. The chain recombines TRBV28 with TRBJ2-2, with D perhaps TRBD1 (6 bases). Germline CDR1 MDHEN, CDR2 SYDVKM. Trimming pared 5 bases from V and 7 bases from J, leaving 14 bases between. The CDR3 spans 14 residues. CDR3 loop: CASSDQGSGGELFF. Written as DNA, the CDR3 is TGTGCCAGCAGTGACCAGGGGTCGGGCGGGGAGCTGTTTTTT. Supplemented by reference TRBV28 and TRBJ2-2, the full variable domain reads DVKVTQSSRYLVKRTGEKVFLECVQDMDHENMFWYRQDPGLGLRLIYFSYDVKMKEKGDIPEGYSVSREKKERFSLILESASTNQTSMYLCASSDQGSGGELFFGEGSRLTVL.

J is TRBJ2-7 and V is TRBV6-1, with no clear D. The length of the CDR3 is 15 residues. The V gene's germline CDR1 is MNHNS and CDR2 SASEGT. Between the trimmed V and J ends, which lost 4 bases and 0 bases, there was a span of 13 bases. CDR3 residues: CASSVELLNSYEQYF. In DNA, the CDR3 is TGTGCCAGCAGTGTAGAACTCCTAAACTCCTACGAGCAGTACTTC.

The chain recombines TRBV7-2 with TRBJ2-7; no definite D call. CDR3 length equals 12 residues. Trimming removed 5 bases from V and 3 bases from J, with 8 bases in between. The germline V gene has CDR1 SGHTA and CDR2 FQGNSA. CDR3 residues: CASSLSGYEQYF. For the CDR3, the DNA is TGTGCCAGCAGCCTTAGTGGCTACGAGCAGTACTTC. The full variable domain, in which reference TRBV7-2 and TRBJ2-7 provide the parts outside the CDR3, is GAGVSQSPSNKVTEKGKDVELRCDPISGHTALYWYRQSLGQGLEFLIYFQGNSAPDKSGLPSDRFSAERTGGSVSTLTIQRTQQEDSAVYLCASSLSGYEQYFGPGTRLTVT.

The genes are TRBV5-1 and TRBJ1-1; D is unresolved. CDR3 size: 13 residues. With 1 base removed from V and 7 bases from J, the gap between germline ends came to 11 bases. Germline V gives CDR1 SGHRS, CDR2 YFSETQ. This CDR3 is CASSLSRLGEAFF. CDR3 nucleotide sequence: TGCGCCAGCAGCTTGTCTCGGCTCGGTGAAGCTTTCTTT. Together with reference TRBV5-1 and TRBJ1-1, the CDR3 gives the full variable domain: KAGVTQTPRYLIKTRGQQVTLSCSPISGHRSVSWYQQTPGQGLQFLFEYFSETQRNKGNFPGRFSGRQFSNSRSEMNVSTLELGDSALYLCASSLSRLGEAFFGQGTRLTVV.

This clone was seen more than once but under ten times. A junction boundary mismatches the germline segment, possibly from a read error. This rearrangement joins TRBV5-8 to TRBJ1-1, with D possibly being TRBD1 (5 bases). The germline V gene has CDR1 SGHTS and CDR2 YDEGEE. The CDR3 runs to 14 residues. The CDR3 sequence: CASGEKGSNAEAFF. In nucleotides, the CDR3 is TGTGCCAGCGGGGAGAAGGGGTCGAACGCTGAAGCTTTCTTT. Combining the CDR3 with reference TRBV5-8 and TRBJ1-1 gives the whole variable domain EAGVTQSPTHLIKTRGQQATLRCSPISGHTSVYWYQQALGLGLQFLLWYDEGEERNRGNFPPRFSGRQFPNYSSELNVNALELEDSALYLCASGEKGSNAEAFFGQGTRLTVV.

This sequence joins TRBV19 and TRBJ2-1; D is possibly TRBD1 or TRBD2 (5 bases each). V lost 6 bases and J lost 4, with 13 bases in between. Germline V gene data show CDR1 as LNHDA and CDR2 as SQIVND (reference sequence). The CDR3 has 14 residues. CDR3 DNA sequence: TGTGCCAGTAGCGTACATGGGGGTTACAATGAGCAGTTCTTC. It yields the protein CASSVHGGYNEQFF.

The chain couples TRBV15 to TRBJ2-3, with D uncertain. V was pared by 1 base and J by 4 bases, with 12 bases between. Germline CDR1 LNHNV, CDR2 YYDKDF (reference sequence). CDR3 size: 15 residues. The CDR3 nucleotides are TGTGCCACCAGCAGAGTCTCCGGTTTCGCAGATACGCAGTATTTT. Protein sequence: CATSRVSGFADTQYF.

This clone has a single count. The rearrangement links TRBV5-1 to TRBJ2-5; D tentatively reads TRBD1 or TRBD2 (5 bases each). V lost 2 bases and J 2 bases, leaving 22 bases between the germline ends. The CDR3 contains 18 residues. Looked up from germline, CDR1 is SGHRS and CDR2 is YFSETQ. The CDR3 coding sequence is TGCGCCAGCAGCTTCCCTTCCGAGGGGTCGATTTTTCAAGAGACCCAGTACTTC. It encodes CASSFPSEGSIFQETQYF.

The chain is built from TRBV10-3 and TRBJ2-7, with D unresolved. Germline V CDR1 and CDR2: ENHRY, SYGVKD. V gave up 5 bases and J gave up 2 bases, with 13 bases separating them. The CDR3 is 14 residues long. Here the CDR3 reads CAISQGDATYEQYF. In nucleotides, the CDR3 is TGTGCCATCAGTCAAGGAGATGCTACCTACGAGCAGTACTTC.

V is TRBV11-2 and J is TRBJ1-2; D ambiguous. CDR1 and CDR2 from the germline V gene are SGHAT and FQNNGV. CDR3 length: 14 residues. The V end was cut by 2 bases, the J end by 7 bases, with 14 bases between. The CDR3 DNA reads as TGTGCCAGCAGCTTATTCAGTCAGCGGAGTGGCTACACCTTC. It specifies CASSLFSQRSGYTF. Based on the CDR3 plus reference TRBV11-2 and TRBJ1-2, the full variable domain is EAGVAQSPRYKIIEKRQSVAFWCNPISGHATLYWYQQILGQGPKLLIQFQNNGVVDDSQLPKDRFSAERLKGVDSTLKIQPAKLEDSAVYLCASSLFSQRSGYTFGSGTRLTVV.

V usage is TRBV18 and J usage is TRBJ1-3; D is undetermined. The CDR3 consists of 15 residues. Trimming stripped 2 bases from V and 3 bases from J, with 11 bases between. Per germline, CDR1 KGHSH and CDR2 LQKENI. As DNA, the CDR3 is TGTGCCAGCTCACCAGCGGGCAGTAGTGGAAACACCATATATTTT. It yields the protein CASSPAGSSGNTIYF.

The chain has TRBV28 and TRBJ1-2; D is ambiguous. Looked up from germline, CDR1 is MDHEN and CDR2 is SYDVKM. Trimming shortened V by 6 bases and J by 4 bases, and 15 bases separated the two germline ends. There are 14 residues in the CDR3. The CDR3 is CASSPPAWIYGYTF. The CDR3 DNA reads TGTGCCAGCAGCCCCCCAGCGTGGATCTATGGCTACACCTTC.

The chain links TRBV4-2 to TRBJ1-1, with D tentatively TRBD1 (5 bases). V lost 0 bases and J lost 5, with 10 bases in between. The CDR3 length is 14 residues. Per the germline V gene, CDR1 is LGHNA and CDR2 is YNFKEQ. CDR3 loop: CASSQEQGRTEAFF. CDR3 nucleotides: TGTGCCAGCAGCCAAGAGCAGGGACGTACTGAAGCTTTCTTT.

The chain combines TRBV2 with TRBJ1-5; TRBD1 matches at 7 bases. Germline loops: CDR1 SNHLY, CDR2 FYNNEI. This CDR3 is 15 amino acids long. Losses at the gene ends were 5 bases for V and 3 bases for J; bases not matched to a gene: 7. CDR3 protein: CASSMQGEVNQPQHF. Here the CDR3 DNA reads TGTGCCAGCAGTATGCAGGGGGAGGTCAATCAGCCCCAGCATTTT. The full variable domain, rest sourced from reference TRBV2 and TRBJ1-5, is EPEVTQTPSHQVTQMGQEVILRCVPISNHLYFYWYRQILGQKVEFLVSFYNNEISEKSEIFDDQFSVERPDGSNFTLKIRSTKLEDSAMYFCASSMQGEVNQPQHFGDGTRLSIL.

The sample holds a few counts of this clone. V gene TRBV18 combines with J gene TRBJ2-5; TRBD1 matches 8 bases. The CDR3 spans 16 residues. From germline, CDR1 is KGHSH and CDR2 LQKENI. V gave up 4 bases and J gave up 3 bases; unmatched junction bases: 10. The CDR3: CASSQNAQGAKETQYF. The CDR3, as DNA: TGTGCCAGCTCACAAAATGCCCAGGGGGCCAAAGAGACCCAGTACTTC.

The chain has TRBV27 and TRBJ2-3; D not certain. Trimming shortened V by 0 bases and J by 8 bases, and 18 bases separated the two germline ends. This CDR3 has 16 residues. Germline V lookup: CDR1 MNHEY, CDR2 SMNVEV (reference sequence). CDR3 region: CASSLSKTGEARTQYF. CDR3 bases: TGTGCCAGCAGTTTATCTAAAACGGGTGAGGCGCGTACGCAGTATTTT.